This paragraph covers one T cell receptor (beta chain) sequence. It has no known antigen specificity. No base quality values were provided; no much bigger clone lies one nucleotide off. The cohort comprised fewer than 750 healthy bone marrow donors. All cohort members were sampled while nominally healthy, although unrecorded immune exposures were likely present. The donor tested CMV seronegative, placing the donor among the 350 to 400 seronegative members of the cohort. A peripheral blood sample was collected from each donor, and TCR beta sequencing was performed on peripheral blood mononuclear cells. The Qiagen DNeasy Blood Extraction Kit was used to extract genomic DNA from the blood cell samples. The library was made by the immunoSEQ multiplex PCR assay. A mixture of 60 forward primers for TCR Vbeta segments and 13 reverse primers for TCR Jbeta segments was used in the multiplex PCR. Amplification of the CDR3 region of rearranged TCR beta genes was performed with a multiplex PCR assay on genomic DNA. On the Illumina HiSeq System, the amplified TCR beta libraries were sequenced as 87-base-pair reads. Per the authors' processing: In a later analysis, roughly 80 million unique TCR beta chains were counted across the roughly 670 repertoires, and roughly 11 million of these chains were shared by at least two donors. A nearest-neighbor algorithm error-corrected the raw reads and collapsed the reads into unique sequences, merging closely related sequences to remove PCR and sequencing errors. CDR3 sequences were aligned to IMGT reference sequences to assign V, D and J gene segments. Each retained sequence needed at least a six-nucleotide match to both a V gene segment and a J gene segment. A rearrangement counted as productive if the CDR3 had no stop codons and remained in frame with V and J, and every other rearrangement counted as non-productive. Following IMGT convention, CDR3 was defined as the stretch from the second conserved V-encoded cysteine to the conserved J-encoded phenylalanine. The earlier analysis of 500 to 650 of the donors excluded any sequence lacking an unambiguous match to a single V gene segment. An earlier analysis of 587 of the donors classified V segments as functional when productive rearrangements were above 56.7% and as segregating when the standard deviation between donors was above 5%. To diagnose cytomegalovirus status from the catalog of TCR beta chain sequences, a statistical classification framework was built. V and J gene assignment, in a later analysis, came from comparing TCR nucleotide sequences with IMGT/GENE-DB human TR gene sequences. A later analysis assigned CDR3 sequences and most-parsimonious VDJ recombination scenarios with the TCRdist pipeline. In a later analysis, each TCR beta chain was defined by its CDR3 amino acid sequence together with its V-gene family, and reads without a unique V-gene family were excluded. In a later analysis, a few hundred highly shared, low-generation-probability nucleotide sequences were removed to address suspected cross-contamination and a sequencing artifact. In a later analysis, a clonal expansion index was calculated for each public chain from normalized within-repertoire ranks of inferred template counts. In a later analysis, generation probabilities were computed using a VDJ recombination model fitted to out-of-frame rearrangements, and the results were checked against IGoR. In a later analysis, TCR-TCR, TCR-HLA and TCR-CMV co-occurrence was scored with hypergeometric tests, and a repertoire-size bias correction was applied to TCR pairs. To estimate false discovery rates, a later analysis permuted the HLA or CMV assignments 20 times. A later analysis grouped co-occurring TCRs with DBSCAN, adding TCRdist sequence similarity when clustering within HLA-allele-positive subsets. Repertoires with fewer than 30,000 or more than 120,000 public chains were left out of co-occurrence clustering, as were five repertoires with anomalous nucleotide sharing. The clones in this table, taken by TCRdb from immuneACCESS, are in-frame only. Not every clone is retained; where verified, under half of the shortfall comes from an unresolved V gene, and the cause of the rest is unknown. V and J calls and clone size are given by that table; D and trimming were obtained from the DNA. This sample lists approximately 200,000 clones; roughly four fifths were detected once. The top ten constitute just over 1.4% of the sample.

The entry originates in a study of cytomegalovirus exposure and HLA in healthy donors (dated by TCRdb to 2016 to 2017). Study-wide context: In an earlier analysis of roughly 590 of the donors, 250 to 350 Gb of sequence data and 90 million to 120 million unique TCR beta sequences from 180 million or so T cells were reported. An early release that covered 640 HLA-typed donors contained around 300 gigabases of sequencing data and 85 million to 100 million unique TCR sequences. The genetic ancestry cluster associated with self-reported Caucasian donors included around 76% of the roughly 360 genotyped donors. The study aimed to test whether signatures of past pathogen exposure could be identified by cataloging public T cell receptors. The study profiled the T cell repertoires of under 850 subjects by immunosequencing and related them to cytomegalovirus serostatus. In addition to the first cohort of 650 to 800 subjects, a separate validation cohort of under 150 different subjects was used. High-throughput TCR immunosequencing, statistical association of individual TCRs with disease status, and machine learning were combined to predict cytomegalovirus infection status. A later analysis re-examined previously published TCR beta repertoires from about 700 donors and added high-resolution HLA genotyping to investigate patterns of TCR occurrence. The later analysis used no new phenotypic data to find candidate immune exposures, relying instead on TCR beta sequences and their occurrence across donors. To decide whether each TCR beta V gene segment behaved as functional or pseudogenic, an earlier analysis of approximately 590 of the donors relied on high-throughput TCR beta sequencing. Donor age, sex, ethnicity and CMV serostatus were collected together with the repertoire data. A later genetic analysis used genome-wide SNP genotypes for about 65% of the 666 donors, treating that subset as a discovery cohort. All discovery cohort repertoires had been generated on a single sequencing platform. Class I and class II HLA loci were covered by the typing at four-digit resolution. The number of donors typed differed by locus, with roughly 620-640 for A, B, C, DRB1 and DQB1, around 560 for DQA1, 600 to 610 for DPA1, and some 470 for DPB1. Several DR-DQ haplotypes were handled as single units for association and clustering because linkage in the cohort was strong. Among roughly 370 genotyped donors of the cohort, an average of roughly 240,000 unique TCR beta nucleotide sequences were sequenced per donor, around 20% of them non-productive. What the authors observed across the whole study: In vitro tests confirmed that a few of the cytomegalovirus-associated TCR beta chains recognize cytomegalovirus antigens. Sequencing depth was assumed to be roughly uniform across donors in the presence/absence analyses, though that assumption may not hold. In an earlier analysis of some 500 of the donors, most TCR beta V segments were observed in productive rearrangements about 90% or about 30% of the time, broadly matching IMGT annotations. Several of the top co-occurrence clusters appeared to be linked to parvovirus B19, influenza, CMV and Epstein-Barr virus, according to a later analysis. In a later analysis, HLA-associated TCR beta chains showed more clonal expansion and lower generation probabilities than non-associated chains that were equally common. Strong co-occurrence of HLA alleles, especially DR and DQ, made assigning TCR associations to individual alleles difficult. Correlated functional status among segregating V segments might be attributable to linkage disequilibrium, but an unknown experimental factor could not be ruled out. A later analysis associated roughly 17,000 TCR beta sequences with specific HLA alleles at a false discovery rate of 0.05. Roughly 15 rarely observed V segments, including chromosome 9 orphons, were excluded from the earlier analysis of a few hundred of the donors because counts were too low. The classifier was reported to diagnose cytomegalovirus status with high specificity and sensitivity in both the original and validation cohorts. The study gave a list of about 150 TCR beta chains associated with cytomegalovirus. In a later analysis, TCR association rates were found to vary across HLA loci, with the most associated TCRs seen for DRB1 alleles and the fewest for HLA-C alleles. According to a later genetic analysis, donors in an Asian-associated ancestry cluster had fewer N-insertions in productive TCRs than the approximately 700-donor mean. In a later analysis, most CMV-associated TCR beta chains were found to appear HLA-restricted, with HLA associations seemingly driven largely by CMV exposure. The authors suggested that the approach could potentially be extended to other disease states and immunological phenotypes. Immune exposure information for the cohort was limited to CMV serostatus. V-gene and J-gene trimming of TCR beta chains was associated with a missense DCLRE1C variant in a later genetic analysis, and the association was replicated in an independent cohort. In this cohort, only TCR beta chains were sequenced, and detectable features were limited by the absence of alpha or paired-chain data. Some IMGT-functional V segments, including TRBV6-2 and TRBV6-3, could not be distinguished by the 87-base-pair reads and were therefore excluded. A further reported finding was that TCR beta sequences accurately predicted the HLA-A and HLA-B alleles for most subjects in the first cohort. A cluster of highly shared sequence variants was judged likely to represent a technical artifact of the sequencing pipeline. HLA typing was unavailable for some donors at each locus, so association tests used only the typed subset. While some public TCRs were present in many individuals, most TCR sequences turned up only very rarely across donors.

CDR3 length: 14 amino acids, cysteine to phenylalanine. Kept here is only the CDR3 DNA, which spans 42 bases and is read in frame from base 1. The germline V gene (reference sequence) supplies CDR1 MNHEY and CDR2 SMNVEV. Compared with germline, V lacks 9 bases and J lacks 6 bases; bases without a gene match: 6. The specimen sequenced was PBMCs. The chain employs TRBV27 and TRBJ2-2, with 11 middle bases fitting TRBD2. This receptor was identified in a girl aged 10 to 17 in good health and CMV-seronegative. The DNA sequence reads TGTGCCAGTGCGACTAGCGGGAATCCCGGGGAGCTGTTTTTT. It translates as CASATSGNPGELFF.